This TCR beta chain was sequenced in a study of Ad26.COV2.S vaccination and SARS-CoV-2 variants (dated by TCRdb to about 2021). Broadly, across the study: Vaccine-arm donors came from COV1001, a multicentre, randomized, double-blind, placebo-controlled phase I-IIa trial of Ad26.COV2.S in healthy adults. Ad26.COV2.S was administered intramuscularly at 5 x 10^10 or 1 x 10^11 viral particles, either as a single shot or as two shots given 56 days apart. TCRbeta repertoire sequencing served as the tool for gauging how specific and how broad the SARS-CoV-2-reactive T cell receptors were following Ad26.COV2.S vaccination. The TCR-sequenced set comprised about 32 samples: approximately 19 Ad26.COV2.S vaccine recipients, 5 placebo recipients and 8 SARS-CoV-2 convalescent individuals. Trial participants were randomized into five groups of five: low-dose or high-dose Ad26.COV2.S given once or twice, or placebo on both occasions. Blinding of investigators to trial group allocation was maintained during experiments and outcome assessment.

The paper's findings and limits, for the study overall: The authors noted that the TCR breadth and depth analyses may have underestimated total T cell responses. Spike-specific TCR breadth was higher in Ad26.COV2.S recipients than in placebo recipients (P = 0.0014). Substantial breadth of spike-specific CD8+ and CD4+ T cell responses was reported after vaccination. The study lacked the statistical power to compare responses across vaccine doses or regimens. Comparable non-spike TCR breadth was observed between vaccine and placebo recipients, consistent with only spike being contained in the vaccine.

The CDR3, from cysteine to phenylalanine, totals 14 residues. Just CDR3 DNA is preserved here, 42 bases in frame from base 1. CDR1 and CDR2, looked up from the germline V gene, are KGHSH and LQKENI. V is pruned by 2 bases and J by 5 bases, leaving 0 bases of the junction without a gene match. This clone was seen just once. This receptor's antigen is unknown. Base qualities are not provided; no much larger clone lies one nucleotide away. The immunoSEQ Assay was the method used to sequence TCRbeta CDR3 regions. After extraction, genomic DNA underwent amplification by bias-controlled multiplex PCR, followed by high-throughput sequencing. The original pipeline was this. To quantify the absolute abundance of every unique TCRbeta CDR3 region, sequences were collapsed and filtered. T cell fraction was estimated by normalization of TCRbeta template counts to usable DNA, with usable DNA being measured through amplification of reference genes present in all nucleated cells. Repertoire TCRs were annotated as SARS-CoV-2-specific when V gene, CDR3 amino acid sequence and J gene were exactly matched to a known reactive TCR set. MIRA supplied the reference SARS-CoV-2 TCR set, which was filtered for enrichment in COVID-19-positive ImmuneCODE repertoires so that public or cross-reactive TCRs were removed. Using the MIRA antigens, annotated TCRs were further analysed by specific ORF or by position within an ORF. Depth was the summed frequency of annotated unique rearrangements, while breadth was defined as annotated unique rearrangements over total unique productive rearrangements. TCR breadth was compared between groups using two-sided Wilcoxon rank-sum tests. Here the immuneACCESS table is served through TCRdb, limited to in-frame sequences with V and J called. Missing clones are a known gap in these copies; in checked studies unresolved V genes cover under half, and the rest lacks a known reason. V, J and clone size were drawn from that table, and D and trimming were deduced from the DNA. This sample gives fewer than 400,000 clones in total; just under 85% of them show up just once. The ten largest account for approximately 2.1% of the sample.

The sample's treatment or condition label is to be understood as: about 20 received Ad26.COV2.S at low or high dose, single or two shots; roughly five received placebo; per-sample allocation not given. For vaccine and placebo recipients, the sequenced repertoires came from samples collected on day 63 after the first injection. Cohort 1b enrolled about two dozen adults aged 18-55 years at a single site in Boston, USA, between 29 July and 7 August 2020. As a vaccine, Ad26.COV2.S was a replication-incompetent adenovirus type 26 vector that expressed a prefusion-stabilized SARS-CoV-2 spike protein derived from the original Wuhan strain.

The TCR was taken from a person between 18 and 60 years old who received the Ad26.COV2.S COVID-19 vaccine or a placebo. The chain uses TRBV18 and TRBJ2-1, and TRBD2 aligns with 10 junction nucleotides. Sequenced material: peripheral blood, taken in a trial of Ad26.COV2.S vaccine versus placebo. CDR3 sequence: CASSPTSGNNEQFF. The DNA is TGTGCCAGCTCACCAACTAGCGGGAACAATGAGCAGTTCTTC. Supplemented by the reference TRBV18 and TRBJ2-1 proteins around the CDR3, the complete variable domain is NAGVMQNPRHLVRRRGQEARLRCSPMKGHSHVYWYRQLPEEGLKFMVYLQKENIIDESGMPKERFSAEFPKEGPSILRIQQVVRGDSAAYFCASSPTSGNNEQFFGPGTRLTVL.